This TCR beta chain was captured in a study of T cells in Graves' hyperthyroidism and ophthalmopathy. Whole-study results and caveats: Before onset, ophthalmopathy was predicted by the model a median around 6 months earlier.

As for this clonotype: Its antigen remains unidentified.

This CDR3 is 15 amino acids long. Germline V gives CDR1 SGHRS, CDR2 YFSETQ. Trimming took off 2 bases at V and 7 bases at J, with 18 bases between the two ends. Amplification targeted TCR beta CDR3 regions from RNA transcripts. The primer set for the first-round RT-PCR of the TCR CDR3 was HTBI. MiXCR, applied by TCRdb to the multiplex PCR reads, yields one record per CDR3 protein. The sample has more than 75,000 distinct CDR3 sequences, about half seen once. If no ophthalmopathy progression occurred within 18 months, Graves' hyperthyroidism was stable. Hyperthyroidism had been newly diagnosed in patients aged 18 to 65, and its duration was under 2 months.

Material: blood. The chain recombines TRBV5-1 with TRBJ1-1; D gene unclear. The receptor was isolated from a woman in her thirties or forties with Graves' hyperthyroidism. This CDR3 reads CASSFGQEVEDEAFF. In nucleotides, the CDR3 is TGCGCCAGCAGCTTCGGGCAGGAGGTAGAGGATGAAGCTTTCTTT.